This TCR beta chain emerged from a study of spatial heterogeneity in lung cancer (dated by TCRdb to about 2019). Context from the whole study: Beta-chain transcripts were consistently detected in greater numbers than alpha-chain transcripts, which likely reflected higher beta-chain transcript abundance. In the raw uncorrected reads, each unique combination of TCR and UMI appeared more than ten times on average. In non-small cell lung cancer, the study quantitatively compared TCR alpha and beta repertoires across several tumor regions, matched nontumor lung, and blood. The study linked features of the TCR repertoire to counts of nonsynonymous mutations, which were determined by whole-exome sequencing of tumor tissue. At surgery, both alpha and beta chains were TCR-sequenced in about 200 tumor regions, approximately 64 matched nontumor lung samples and a few dozen PBMC samples.

This clonotype is labeled medium-sized (0.01 to 0.1%). No antigen is known for it. No much larger clone is present one base from it, and per-base qualities are unavailable. The library was produced with 5' RACE. For sequencing, a NextSeq 500 was employed. In the TCR library protocol, a unique molecular identifier was attached to each TCR cDNA molecule so that PCR and sequencing errors could be corrected. The paper's processing steps were these. Decombinator tools were used for TCR identification, UMI-based error correction and CDR3 extraction. TCRs above a frequency of 2 per 1,000, corresponding to the top 1% of the tumor frequency distribution, were defined as expanded. Each repertoire was subsampled 100 times to 5,000 TCRs, after which Renyi diversity was computed with the R vegan package. CDR3 similarity networks were constructed using string-kernel similarity of amino acid triplets, with links drawn between CDR3s whose pairwise similarity was above 0.82. TCRdb reran the public reads through fastp at Q25 and MiXCR, keeping productive beta chains. Duplicate CDR3 protein sequences are folded into a single record with the most common DNA and genes. TCRdb's processing, not the study's, gives the V and J calls here. This sample comprises some 6,900 distinct CDR3 sequences, roughly 3.9% of them detected only once. Jointly, the top ten make up 20% to 25% of the sample.

Broad study findings and their caveats: Confirming at a functional level the hypothesis that regional TCRs recognize regional mutations was considered to require additional single-cell paired TCR alpha and beta sequencing.

What the time point label conveys for this sample: sample taken at primary tumor resection. TCR sequencing used whole RNA extracted from tumor and nontumor lung tissue, or from cryopreserved PBMC samples, without cell sorting. Donors were 70 or so patients with early-stage, untreated non-small cell lung cancer from the lung TRACERx cohort. Only patients for whom sufficient RNA was available from at least two tumor regions were selected for TCR sequencing. Before being selected, tumor and adjacent nontumor lung specimens were reviewed by a lung pathologist. CDR1 is given as MNHEY and CDR2 as SVGAGI, both from the germline V gene. V lost 7 bases and J lost 2 bases, and the count of bases not matched to a germline gene is 8. From the cysteine up to the phenylalanine, the CDR3 has a length of 14 residues. Only CDR3 DNA is held: 42 bases, read in frame from base 1.

Sequenced here: normal lung tissue next to the tumor, sampled at surgery. The rearrangement combines TRBV6-5 with TRBJ2-7, with 7 central nucleotides matching TRBD1. The receptor's source is a female donor with early-stage non-small cell lung cancer. The sequence in DNA is TGTGCCAGCAACTACCGGGACAGACCCTACGAGCAGTACTTC. The encoded protein is CASNYRDRPYEQYF.